The rows below give T cell receptor beta chains drawn from one sample of a study of regulatory T cells in long-lasting Graves disease. MiXCR, run by TCRdb on the multiplex PCR reads, gives a single entry per CDR3 protein. The sample lists over 350,000 distinct CDR3 sequences, about 15% occurring once. A further study also used this sample, focusing on T cells in Graves' hyperthyroidism and ophthalmopathy.

Sequences were derived from peripheral blood mononuclear cells (PBMCs), sampled at new diagnosis, from a patient treated with antithyroid drugs. All receptors derive from a middle-aged woman with Graves disease. CDR3s include the opening cysteine and the closing phenylalanine or tryptophan. The order of the fields is D gene, V gene, clone size, J gene, CDR3 protein, CDR3 DNA. A D gene is named only where the DNA matches it firmly. The size of a clone is reported for some rows only, either as once, few or many, or as a class for expanded clones.

d_call: .
v_call: TRBV13
clone_size: many
j_call: TRBJ2-5
cdr3_aa: CASSLDRQETQYF
cdr3_nt: TGTGCCAGCAGCTTAGACAGACAAGAGACCCAGTACTTC

d_call: .
v_call: TRBV5-5
clone_size: many
j_call: TRBJ2-4
cdr3_aa: CASSLVATLAKNIQYF
cdr3_nt: TGTGCCAGCAGCTTGGTGGCGACCCTAGCCAAAAACATTCAGTACTTC

d_call: TRBD1
v_call: TRBV6-9
clone_size: many
j_call: TRBJ1-2
cdr3_aa: CASSYRDSYYGYTF
cdr3_nt: TGTGCCAGCAGTTACCGGGACAGTTATTATGGCTACACCTTC

d_call: .
v_call: TRBV6-2/TRBV6-3
clone_size: many
j_call: TRBJ2-5
cdr3_aa: CASSPGEGTVQETQYF
cdr3_nt: TGTGCCAGCAGCCCTGGAGAGGGGACGGTCCAAGAGACCCAGTACTTC

d_call: .
v_call: TRBV7-8
clone_size: few
j_call: TRBJ2-5
cdr3_aa: CASSLSGVGQETQYF
cdr3_nt: TGTGCCAGCAGCTTGAGCGGAGTGGGGCAAGAGACCCAGTACTTC

d_call: .
v_call: TRBV20-1
clone_size: few
j_call: TRBJ2-5
cdr3_aa: CSAPPGIQETQYF
cdr3_nt: TGCAGTGCTCCCCCAGGGATTCAAGAGACCCAGTACTTC

d_call: .
v_call: TRBV7-2
clone_size: many
j_call: TRBJ2-1
cdr3_aa: CASSWAVSYNEQFF
cdr3_nt: TGTGCCAGCAGCTGGGCGGTCTCCTACAATGAGCAGTTCTTC

d_call: .
v_call: TRBV6-2/TRBV6-3
clone_size: few
j_call: TRBJ2-3
cdr3_aa: CASREGLSDTQYF
cdr3_nt: TGTGCCAGCAGAGAGGGACTTTCAGATACGCAGTATTTT

d_call: .
v_call: TRBV5-1
clone_size: few
j_call: TRBJ2-1
cdr3_aa: CASRSSYNEQFF
cdr3_nt: TGCGCCAGCAGAAGCTCCTACAATGAGCAGTTCTTC

d_call: TRBD1
v_call: TRBV19
clone_size: many
j_call: TRBJ2-2
cdr3_aa: CASTPRGRSTGELFF
cdr3_nt: TGTGCCAGTACCCCCAGGGGGCGCAGCACCGGGGAGCTGTTTTTT

d_call: .
v_call: TRBV14
clone_size: .
j_call: TRBJ2-5
cdr3_aa: CASRSGVGTQYF
cdr3_nt: TGTGCCAGCAGATCAGGGGTTGGGACCCAGTACTTC

d_call: .
v_call: TRBV6-5
clone_size: few
j_call: TRBJ1-1
cdr3_aa: CASSYLSQNTEAFF
cdr3_nt: TGTGCCAGCAGTTACCTCAGCCAGAACACTGAAGCTTTCTTT

d_call: .
v_call: TRBV10-3
clone_size: many
j_call: TRBJ2-2
cdr3_aa: CATAGGVVGELFF
cdr3_nt: TGTGCCACCGCTGGGGGAGTGGTCGGGGAGCTGTTTTTT

d_call: .
v_call: TRBV28
clone_size: few
j_call: TRBJ2-6
cdr3_aa: CASSLTFRSPSGANVLTF
cdr3_nt: TGTGCCAGCAGTTTAACGTTCCGTAGTCCCTCTGGGGCCAACGTCCTGACTTTC

d_call: .
v_call: TRBV11-3
clone_size: many
j_call: TRBJ2-2
cdr3_aa: CASSRDATGELFF
cdr3_nt: TGTGCCAGCAGCCGGGACGCCACCGGGGAGCTGTTTTTT

d_call: TRBD2
v_call: TRBV11-3
clone_size: few
j_call: TRBJ2-2
cdr3_aa: CASSYPRGGNTGELFF
cdr3_nt: TGTGCCAGCAGCTATCCTCGGGGGGGAAACACCGGGGAGCTGTTTTTT

d_call: .
v_call: TRBV5-4
clone_size: .
j_call: TRBJ2-3
cdr3_aa: CASSLEREDTQYF
cdr3_nt: TGTGCCAGCAGCTTGGAACGGGAGGATACGCAGTATTTT

d_call: .
v_call: TRBV27
clone_size: .
j_call: TRBJ2-1
cdr3_aa: CASSNLGLYNEQFF
cdr3_nt: TGTGCCAGCAGTAACCTGGGCCTCTACAATGAGCAGTTCTTC

d_call: .
v_call: TRBV5-1
clone_size: .
j_call: TRBJ2-2
cdr3_aa: CASSLAYGETGELFF
cdr3_nt: TGCGCCAGCAGCTTGGCCTACGGGGAAACCGGGGAGCTGTTTTTT

d_call: .
v_call: TRBV12-3/TRBV12-4
clone_size: .
j_call: TRBJ2-1
cdr3_aa: CASSPWGENYNEQFF
cdr3_nt: TGTGCCAGCAGCCCCTGGGGGGAAAACTACAATGAGCAGTTCTTC

d_call: TRBD1
v_call: TRBV20-1
clone_size: many
j_call: TRBJ1-2
cdr3_aa: CSARDRDNYGYTF
cdr3_nt: TGCAGTGCTCGGGACAGGGATAACTATGGCTACACCTTC

d_call: TRBD1
v_call: TRBV27
clone_size: .
j_call: TRBJ2-7
cdr3_aa: CASSLPPDRALLDEQYF
cdr3_nt: TGTGCCAGCAGTTTGCCCCCCGACAGGGCCCTACTGGACGAGCAGTACTTC

d_call: .
v_call: TRBV27
clone_size: few
j_call: TRBJ2-7
cdr3_aa: CASRPGNPNEQYF
cdr3_nt: TGTGCCAGCCGCCCGGGGAACCCCAACGAGCAGTACTTC

d_call: .
v_call: TRBV2
clone_size: few
j_call: TRBJ2-1
cdr3_aa: CATLGLEQFF
cdr3_nt: TGTGCCACCCTGGGCCTTGAGCAGTTCTTC

d_call: TRBD2
v_call: TRBV6-1
clone_size: many
j_call: TRBJ2-7
cdr3_aa: CASSQATSGSSDEQYF
cdr3_nt: TGTGCCAGCAGTCAGGCAACTAGCGGGAGTTCGGATGAGCAGTACTTC

d_call: TRBD1
v_call: TRBV19
clone_size: many
j_call: TRBJ2-5
cdr3_aa: CASSTWTGGQETQYF
cdr3_nt: TGTGCCAGTAGTACATGGACAGGGGGCCAAGAGACCCAGTACTTC

d_call: TRBD1
v_call: TRBV3-1
clone_size: few
j_call: TRBJ1-2
cdr3_aa: CASSSDRGLGYTF
cdr3_nt: TGTGCCAGCAGCTCCGACAGGGGGCTTGGCTACACCTTC

d_call: .
v_call: TRBV28
clone_size: few
j_call: TRBJ1-5
cdr3_aa: CASSLNSLNQPQHF
cdr3_nt: TGTGCCAGCAGTTTAAACAGTTTGAATCAGCCCCAGCATTTT

d_call: TRBD2
v_call: TRBV20-1
clone_size: .
j_call: TRBJ2-1
cdr3_aa: CSPEREGNNEHFF
cdr3_nt: TGCAGTCCGGAGCGGGAGGGGAACAATGAGCACTTCTTC

d_call: TRBD2
v_call: TRBV12-3/TRBV12-4
clone_size: once
j_call: TRBJ2-7
cdr3_aa: CTSTGTSGTYEQYF
cdr3_nt: TGTACCAGCACTGGGACTAGCGGGACCTACGAGCAGTACTTC

d_call: TRBD2
v_call: TRBV13
clone_size: many
j_call: TRBJ2-1
cdr3_aa: CASSSWGSGGYNEQFF
cdr3_nt: TGTGCCAGCAGCTCTTGGGGTAGCGGGGGTTACAATGAGCAGTTCTTC

d_call: TRBD1
v_call: TRBV7-9
clone_size: many
j_call: TRBJ1-1
cdr3_aa: CASSALRGGTAYAEAFF
cdr3_nt: TGTGCCAGCAGCGCGTTGAGGGGGGGGACAGCGTACGCTGAAGCTTTCTTT

d_call: TRBD2
v_call: TRBV20-1
clone_size: few
j_call: TRBJ2-1
cdr3_aa: CSASELAAGAYNEQLF
cdr3_nt: TGCAGTGCTAGTGAACTAGCGGCTGGTGCCTACAATGAGCAGCTCTTC

d_call: .
v_call: TRBV5-5
clone_size: many
j_call: TRBJ2-5
cdr3_aa: CASSYKQGGETQYF
cdr3_nt: TGTGCCAGCAGTTACAAACAGGGAGGCGAGACCCAGTACTTC

d_call: .
v_call: TRBV15
clone_size: .
j_call: TRBJ2-1
cdr3_aa: CATVTGAGEQFF
cdr3_nt: TGTGCCACCGTCACGGGGGCGGGTGAGCAGTTCTTC

d_call: .
v_call: TRBV9
clone_size: many
j_call: TRBJ2-3
cdr3_aa: CASSVGGRTDTQYF
cdr3_nt: TGTGCCAGCAGCGTAGGGGGTCGCACAGATACGCAGTATTTT

d_call: TRBD1
v_call: TRBV19
clone_size: few
j_call: TRBJ2-3
cdr3_aa: CASSIRPYRGATDTQYF
cdr3_nt: TGTGCCAGTAGTATCCGCCCTTACAGGGGGGCAACAGATACGCAGTATTTT

d_call: TRBD2
v_call: TRBV18
clone_size: few
j_call: TRBJ2-3
cdr3_aa: CASSPPVGSGYRTDTQYF
cdr3_nt: TGTGCCAGCTCACCCCCCGTGGGTAGCGGGTATCGAACAGATACGCAGTATTTT

d_call: .
v_call: TRBV11-2
clone_size: many
j_call: TRBJ2-4
cdr3_aa: CASSFTRVLTENIQYF
cdr3_nt: TGTGCCAGCAGCTTCACCAGGGTCCTCACGGAAAACATTCAGTACTTC

d_call: .
v_call: TRBV15
clone_size: many
j_call: TRBJ2-7
cdr3_aa: CATGGGMSSYEQYF
cdr3_nt: TGTGCCACCGGTGGAGGGATGAGCTCCTACGAGCAGTACTTC

d_call: .
v_call: TRBV6-5
clone_size: many
j_call: TRBJ1-5
cdr3_aa: CASSYSSRERYSNQPQHF
cdr3_nt: TGTGCCAGCAGTTACTCGAGTCGGGAACGTTATAGCAATCAGCCCCAGCATTTT

d_call: .
v_call: TRBV18
clone_size: few
j_call: TRBJ2-1
cdr3_aa: CASSLYQTEGGYNEQFF
cdr3_nt: TGTGCCAGCTCACTATACCAGACAGAGGGGGGATACAATGAGCAGTTCTTC

d_call: TRBD1
v_call: TRBV24-1
clone_size: many
j_call: TRBJ2-5
cdr3_aa: CATSDRQGWLETQYF
cdr3_nt: TGTGCCACCAGTGATCGACAGGGGTGGTTAGAGACCCAGTACTTC

d_call: TRBD2
v_call: TRBV20-1
clone_size: many
j_call: TRBJ2-5
cdr3_aa: CSGQTSGRGETQYF
cdr3_nt: TGCAGCGGACAGACTAGCGGGAGGGGAGAGACCCAGTACTTC

d_call: .
v_call: TRBV19
clone_size: many
j_call: TRBJ1-1
cdr3_aa: CASSNQIGQMNTEAFF
cdr3_nt: TGTGCCAGTAGTAACCAAATCGGACAGATGAACACTGAAGCTTTCTTT

d_call: TRBD1
v_call: TRBV7-9
clone_size: many
j_call: TRBJ2-5
cdr3_aa: CASSPKGTGKETQYF
cdr3_nt: TGTGCCAGCAGCCCGAAGGGGACAGGGAAAGAGACCCAGTACTTC

d_call: TRBD2
v_call: TRBV7-8
clone_size: many
j_call: TRBJ2-5
cdr3_aa: CASSLAGSGRARETQYF
cdr3_nt: TGTGCCAGCAGCTTAGCTGGTAGCGGGAGGGCCAGAGAGACCCAGTACTTC

d_call: TRBD2
v_call: TRBV6-2/TRBV6-3
clone_size: many
j_call: TRBJ2-5
cdr3_aa: CASSELAGAIVETQYF
cdr3_nt: TGTGCCAGCAGTGAACTAGCGGGAGCCATTGTGGAGACCCAGTACTTC

d_call: .
v_call: TRBV10-3
clone_size: .
j_call: TRBJ2-3
cdr3_aa: CAISDNQEKDTQYF
cdr3_nt: TGTGCCATCAGTGATAACCAAGAAAAAGATACGCAGTATTTT